What follows describes a single T cell receptor beta chain. The antigen remains unidentified. Germline lookup yields CDR1 SGHTA and CDR2 FQGTGA. The CDR3 loop spans 15 amino acids. Trimming shortened V by 1 base and J by 3 bases, and 9 bases separated the two germline ends. The PCR made use of 60 Vbeta and 13 Jbeta primers. TCRdb's copy holds only in-frame clones and misses some; the assay was immunoSEQ multiplex PCR. The table has under 40,000 clones, approximately 76% seen once. The sample is drawn from a study of cytomegalovirus exposure and HLA in healthy donors. General observations from the study: Later findings reportedly placed an Asian-associated ancestry cluster below the 666-donor mean for N-insertions. The authors enumerated over 150 TCR beta chains as linked to cytomegalovirus.

The chain couples TRBV7-3 to TRBJ2-2; possible D gene TRBD2, 5 bases. The sequenced sample was PBMCs. This clonotype originated in a woman under 40 in good health and CMV-seropositive. For the CDR3, the DNA is TGTGCCAGCAGCTTAAGAGGGCCCGACACCGGGGAGCTGTTTTTT. Amino acids: CASSLRGPDTGELFF.